These 29 T cell receptor beta chains share one sample of origin, sequenced in a study of shared clonotypes between healthy human individuals. Using immunoSEQ multiplex PCR, the repertoire was profiled, and TCRdb retains in-frame clones only, with some absent. The table includes about 980,000 clones, 60% to 85% detected once. Sequenced: memory CD4+ T cells sorted from blood. As for subset: CD45RA-negative fraction. The receptor set was obtained from a man between 18 and 29 years old in good health.

The chain recombines TRBV27 with TRBJ1-2; 10 nucleotides agree with TRBD1. CDR3 length equals 14 residues. Germline V lookup: CDR1 MNHEY, CDR2 SMNVEV (reference sequence). Trimming removed 5 bases from V and 5 bases from J; junction bases left unmatched: 5. CDR3 in DNA: TGTGCCAGCAGTCCCGGACAGGGGGATTATGGCTACACCTTC. Protein product: CASSPGQGDYGYTF.

The rearrangement uses TRBV6-1 and TRBJ2-7; 8 bases map to TRBD2. In germline, CDR1 is MNHNS, CDR2 SASEGT. The V segment lost 6 bases and the J segment 3 bases; nucleotides outside the gene matches: 4. This CDR3 has 13 residues. CDR3 region: CASRRGGLYEQYF. The CDR3, as DNA: TGTGCCAGCAGACGGGGGGGCCTCTACGAGCAGTACTTC.

This sequence joins TRBV19 and TRBJ2-1; 9 bases match TRBD2. CDR3 length: 14 amino acids. Germline CDR1 and CDR2: LNHDA and SQIVND (reference sequence). V lost 7 bases and J lost 7; bases outside the gene matches: 8. For the CDR3, the DNA is TGTGCCAGTAAATGGGTAGCGGGAGTAAATGAGCAGTTCTTC. Translation gives CASKWVAGVNEQFF. Variable domain in full (rest from reference TRBV19 and TRBJ2-1): DGGITQSPKYLFRKEGQNVTLSCEQNLNHDAMYWYRQDPGQGLRLIYYSQIVNDFQKGDIAEGYSVSREKKESFPLTVTSAQKNPTAFYLCASKWVAGVNEQFFGPGTRLTVL.

This clone was observed a few times. V is TRBV30 and J is TRBJ2-7; D perhaps matches TRBD2 (6 bases). V was shortened by 2 bases and J by 9 bases, with 17 bases between the two germline ends. This CDR3 comprises 13 residues. Germline lookup yields CDR1 GTSNPN and CDR2 SVGIG (reference sequence). The CDR3 region has the DNA TGTGCCTGGAGTAAGGGAGGTTCGGGGGTGCAGTACTTC. Residues: CAWSKGGSGVQYF.

This chain connects TRBV28 to TRBJ2-1; 13 bases map to TRBD2. This CDR3 comprises 15 residues. From germline, CDR1 is MDHEN and CDR2 SYDVKM. Trimming removed 6 bases from V and 5 bases from J; junction bases left unmatched: 4. This chain's CDR3 is CASRPGLAGNNEQFF. In DNA form, the CDR3 reads TGTGCCAGCAGGCCGGGACTAGCGGGGAACAATGAGCAGTTCTTC.

V usage is TRBV7-6 and J usage is TRBJ2-7, with D hard to call. The CDR3 covers 15 residues. The germline V gene has CDR1 SGHVS and CDR2 FNYEAQ. V lost 5 bases and J 2 bases, leaving 16 bases between the germline ends. The CDR3 region is CASSPWEHGPYEQYF. CDR3 in DNA: TGTGCCAGCAGCCCGTGGGAACACGGCCCCTACGAGCAGTACTTC.

The J gene is TRBJ2-7, the V gene TRBV29-1; 9 bases align to TRBD2. This CDR3 is built from 14 residues. J was trimmed by 4 bases and V by 6 bases; bases with no gene match: 10. Per the germline V gene, CDR1 is SQVTM and CDR2 is ANQGSEA. The CDR3 reads CSVGATSGPYEQYF. In DNA form, the CDR3 reads TGCAGCGTCGGGGCGACTAGCGGCCCTTACGAGCAGTACTTC.

This chain links TRBV11-3 with TRBJ2-1; no clear D gene. V lost 5 bases, J lost 7 bases, and 18 bases lay in between. CDR1 is SGHNT and CDR2 is YENEEA in the germline V gene. CDR3 length: 15 amino acids. CDR3 coding DNA: TGTGCCAGCAGCCTCGGGCGTTTCCCTGGGAATGAGCAGTTCTTC. As protein: CASSLGRFPGNEQFF.

This clone was recorded a few times. This same CDR3 is encoded by further DNA sequences in the sample. The V call is TRBV5-1, the J call TRBJ2-5, with D perhaps TRBD2 (5 bases). The CDR3 spans 14 residues. Germline CDR1 and CDR2: SGHRS and YFSETQ. V lost 0 bases to trimming and J lost 5 bases, with 11 bases between them. The CDR3 spells CASSLDSRGETQYF. The CDR3 nucleotides read TGCGCCAGCAGCTTGGATAGCCGCGGGGAGACCCAGTACTTC.

V and J are TRBV5-6 and TRBJ2-7; D might be TRBD1 (6 bases). CDR3 length: 15 residues. V gave up 4 bases and J gave up 5 bases, with 19 bases separating them. The V gene's germline CDR1 is SGHDT and CDR2 YYEEEE. CDR3: CASSRFDRSADEQYF. CDR3 in DNA: TGTGCCAGCAGCCGGTTCGACAGGTCGGCGGACGAGCAGTACTTC. Variable domain in full (rest from reference TRBV5-6 and TRBJ2-7): DAGVTQSPTHLIKTRGQQVTLRCSPKSGHDTVSWYQQALGQGPQFIFQYYEEEERQRGNFPDRFSGHQFPNYSSELNVNALLLGDSALYLCASSRFDRSADEQYFGPGTRLTVT.

This chain links TRBV2 with TRBJ1-6; TRBD1 might be the D (5 bases). CDR1 is SNHLY and CDR2 is FYNNEI in the germline V gene. V lost 10 bases, J lost 8 bases, and 21 bases lay in between. The CDR3 has 15 residues. The CDR3 is CAIQAGTKSYSPLHF. CDR3 coding DNA: TGTGCCATACAAGCCGGGACGAAATCATATTCACCCCTCCACTTT.

The rearrangement joins TRBV10-1 to TRBJ2-3; no clear D gene. The CDR3 covers 16 residues. CDR1 and CDR2 (germline): WNHNN, SYGVQD (reference sequence). The germline V and J ends were trimmed by 0 bases and 0 bases, with 10 bases remaining between them. The CDR3 region has the DNA TGCGCCAGCAGTGAGTCGTATGCTTCTAGCACAGATACGCAGTATTTT. This sequence encodes CASSESYASSTDTQYF.

The CDR3 DNA follows: TGCGCCAGCAGCTCGGGACACCTAAATTCACCCCTCCACTTT. Protein product: CASSSGHLNSPLHF. This sequence joins TRBV5-1 and TRBJ1-6, with TRBD1 as a possible D gene (6 bases). The germline gives CDR1 SGHRS, CDR2 YFSETQ. Trimming left V 3 bases short and J 7 bases short, with 11 bases between. This CDR3 contains 14 residues.

The CDR3 region is CASSWAPGSYNEQFF. The CDR3, as DNA: TGCGCCAGCAGCTGGGCCCCGGGCTCCTACAATGAGCAGTTCTTC. The V call is TRBV5-1, the J call TRBJ2-1, with no clear D. Between the trimmed V and J ends, which lost 3 bases and 0 bases, there was a span of 10 bases. CDR1 and CDR2 (germline): SGHRS, YFSETQ. This CDR3 comprises 15 residues.

This chain links TRBV11-2 with TRBJ2-1; D might be TRBD1 or TRBD2, each matching 6 bases. The CDR3 covers 14 residues. V shed 5 bases and J shed 9 bases, with 17 bases lying between them. Germline CDR1 SGHAT, CDR2 FQNNGV. CDR3 coding DNA: TGTGCCAGCAGCCTTAACCCTGGGGGGCCTGAGCAGTTCTTC. Protein sequence: CASSLNPGGPEQFF. The full variable domain, with the rest looked up from reference TRBV11-2 and TRBJ2-1, is EAGVAQSPRYKIIEKRQSVAFWCNPISGHATLYWYQQILGQGPKLLIQFQNNGVVDDSQLPKDRFSAERLKGVDSTLKIQPAKLEDSAVYLCASSLNPGGPEQFFGPGTRLTVL.

The chain combines TRBV7-8 with TRBJ2-7; D might be TRBD1 or TRBD2, each matching 6 bases. The CDR3 runs 17 residues. Germline V gene data show CDR1 as SGHVS and CDR2 as FQNEAQ. Trimming cost V 5 bases and J 4 bases, with 24 bases left between them. CDR3 sequence (DNA): TGTGCCAGCAGCCGGTGGGGGCCTAACGGGAGTGGTTACGAGCAGTACTTC. Translation: CASSRWGPNGSGYEQYF.

The chain couples TRBV7-9 to TRBJ2-1, with D possibly TRBD1 on 5 matching bases. Germline lookup yields CDR1 SEHNR and CDR2 FQNEAQ (reference sequence). V gave up 1 base and J gave up 1 base, with 8 bases separating them. The length of the CDR3 is 15 residues. The CDR3 DNA sequence: TGTGCCAGCAGCTTAGAGCAGGGATCCTACAATGAGCAGTTCTTC. Its protein is CASSLEQGSYNEQFF.

The chain couples TRBV5-4 to TRBJ2-3, with 7 bases fitting TRBD2. With V trimmed by 2 bases and J by 3 bases, 3 bases remained unmatched. This CDR3 has 14 amino acids. CDR1 SGHNT and CDR2 YYREEE come from the germline V gene (reference sequence). The CDR3 region is CASSFKAGTDTQYF. The CDR3 DNA reads TGTGCCAGCAGCTTTAAAGCGGGAACAGATACGCAGTATTTT. Filled out from reference TRBV5-4 and TRBJ2-3, the complete variable domain reads ETGVTQSPTHLIKTRGQQVTLRCSSQSGHNTVSWYQQALGQGPQFIFQYYREEENGRGNFPPRFSGLQFPNYSSELNVNALELDDSALYLCASSFKAGTDTQYFGPGTRLTVL.

This chain joins TRBV10-3 and TRBJ1-1; D is ambiguous. This CDR3 spans 14 amino acids. Germline CDR1 reads ENHRY; CDR2 reads SYGVKD. Trimming left V 3 bases short and J 4 bases short, with 12 bases between. CDR3 sequence (DNA): TGTGCCATCAGTGATCTCCCCAGGCCCACTGAAGCTTTCTTT. Amino acids: CAISDLPRPTEAFF.

This chain connects TRBV9 to TRBJ2-3; the D call may be TRBD1 or TRBD2 (6 bases each). Trimming shortened V by 4 bases and J by 2 bases, and 17 bases separated the two germline ends. In germline, CDR1 is SGDLS, CDR2 YYNGEE. The length of the CDR3 is 16 residues. CDR3 in amino acids: CASSRQGGSYTDTQYF. CDR3 bases: TGTGCCAGCAGCAGACAAGGGGGGTCCTACACAGATACGCAGTATTTT.

The count of this clone is one. The chain carries TRBV2 and TRBJ2-2; the D gene is possibly TRBD2 (6 bases). Looked up from germline, CDR1 is SNHLY and CDR2 is FYNNEI. This CDR3 is built from 14 residues. Trimming removed 8 bases at V and 4 bases at J, with 14 bases between. This chain's CDR3 is CASGLAEGTGELFF. CDR3 DNA sequence: TGTGCCAGCGGACTGGCGGAGGGCACCGGGGAGCTGTTTTTT.

Comments on this clone: Other DNA sequences in this specimen translate into the identical CDR3. The J gene is TRBJ2-3, the V gene TRBV5-1; D could derive from TRBD1 or TRBD2 (5 bases each). The CDR3 is made up of 16 amino acids. Per the germline V gene, CDR1 is SGHRS and CDR2 is YFSETQ. Trimming removed 0 bases at V and 1 base at J, with 12 bases between. CDR3 DNA sequence: TGCGCCAGCAGCTTGGGAGGGGCTAGGGGCACAGATACGCAGTATTTT. Amino acid sequence: CASSLGGARGTDTQYF.

The rearrangement joins TRBV29-1 to TRBJ2-3; D is perhaps TRBD1 (6 bases). Germline V gene data show CDR1 as SQVTM and CDR2 as ANQGSEA. V was trimmed by 3 bases and J by 2 bases, leaving 12 bases between them. The CDR3 extends over 14 amino acids. CDR3 nucleotide sequence: TGCAGCGTTGAGAAGGACAGCAACACAGATACGCAGTATTTT. It encodes CSVEKDSNTDTQYF.

The sample holds many counts of this clone. The chain couples TRBV19 to TRBJ2-2; either TRBD1 or TRBD2 may fit D (5 bases each). The V gene's germline CDR1 is LNHDA and CDR2 SQIVND (reference sequence). The CDR3 has 15 residues. V was pared by 8 bases and J by 4 bases, with 17 bases between. Here the CDR3 DNA reads TGTGCCAGTCGGGACCAACCCACCCTCACCGGGGAGCTGTTTTTT. Translated, it gives CASRDQPTLTGELFF.

The chain uses TRBV11-2 and TRBJ2-1; 7 nucleotides match TRBD1. There are 15 residues in the CDR3. J gave up 6 bases and V 5 bases, and 10 bases lay outside the gene matches. CDR1 is SGHAT and CDR2 is FQNNGV in the germline V gene. In DNA, the CDR3 is TGTGCCAGCAGCGTAAGAGGGGGCAAGCGCAATGAGCAGTTCTTC. It encodes CASSVRGGKRNEQFF.

This clone was seen once. The rearrangement links TRBV15 to TRBJ2-7; D is undetermined. CDR3 length: 15 amino acids. Germline loops: CDR1 LNHNV, CDR2 YYDKDF (reference sequence). V was trimmed by 0 bases and J by 2 bases, leaving 11 bases between them. CDR3 in amino acids: CATSRDLTVAYEQYF. The DNA of the CDR3 is TGTGCCACCAGCAGAGATCTTACAGTTGCCTACGAGCAGTACTTC.

Regarding this clone: This likely traces to a read error, being one base from a far larger clone. This same CDR3 is encoded by further DNA sequences in the sample. V usage is TRBV6-5 and J usage is TRBJ1-2; 8 positions agree with TRBD1. V shed 6 bases and J 4 bases; nucleotides not matched to a gene: 4. This CDR3 has 13 amino acids. CDR1 is MNHEY, CDR2 SVGAGI, per germline. CDR3: CASRPTGGYGYTF. DNA for the CDR3: TGTGCCAGCAGACCAACAGGGGGCTATGGCTACACCTTC.

This clone was seen only once. The chain has TRBV6-5 and TRBJ1-1; 10 bases are a match to TRBD1. The germline V gene has CDR1 MNHEY and CDR2 SVGAGI. CDR3 length: 14 residues. V lost 7 bases, J lost 1 base, and 3 bases stayed unmatched. CDR3 nucleotide sequence: TGTGCCAGCATCAGGGACAGGGGGAACACTGAAGCTTTCTTT. Translation gives CASIRDRGNTEAFF.

J is TRBJ1-4 and V is TRBV15; D is unresolved. Germline V CDR1 and CDR2: LNHNV, YYDKDF (reference sequence). The CDR3 covers 15 residues. V was trimmed by 0 bases and J by 5 bases, leaving 10 bases between them. For the CDR3, the DNA is TGTGCCACCAGCAGAGAGGAAAGCATGAATGAAAAACTGTTTTTT. It specifies CATSREESMNEKLFF.